What follows is one TCR beta chain and its context. TCRdb's copy holds only in-frame clones and misses some; the assay was immunoSEQ multiplex PCR. The sample has under 250,000 clones, 84% seen once. This record comes from a study of blood T cell repertoires in COVID-19. Looking at the study overall: Some COVID-19 samples were acute and others convalescent; all came from the United States, Italy and Spain.

Trimming took 2 bases from V and 9 from J; bases not matched to a gene: 11. The CDR3 sequence is 15 residues long. Germline V gene data show CDR1 as LGHNA and CDR2 as YNFKEQ. J is TRBJ1-2 and V is TRBV4-2; TRBD1 matches 8 bases. The receptor's source is a man in his fifties or sixties with acute or convalescent COVID-19. The sequenced material came from peripheral blood. The CDR3 nucleotides are TGTGCCAGCAGCCAACCGGACAGGGCCCTCGATCGCTACACCTTC. Translation: CASSQPDRALDRYTF.